The 21 T cell receptor beta chains below come from one sample, sequenced in a study of T cells in Graves' hyperthyroidism and ophthalmopathy. Amplified TCR beta CDR3 regions derived from RNA transcripts. The HTBI primer set served for first-round RT-PCR of the TCR CDR3. TCRdb reprocessed the multiplex PCR reads with MiXCR, giving one entry per CDR3 protein. The sample yields around 560,000 distinct CDR3 sequences, approximately 15% seen once. Sequencing was carried out using blood. Source of these receptors: a woman between 18 and 30 years old with Graves' hyperthyroidism.

The CDR3 region is CASSLKGKENQPQHF. The CDR3 DNA sequence: TGTGCCAGCAGCTTAAAAGGGAAGGAAAATCAGCCCCAGCATTTT. This rearrangement joins TRBV7-2 to TRBJ1-5; no reliable D call. V was shortened by 2 bases and J by 4 bases, with 12 bases between the two germline ends. Germline V gives CDR1 SGHTA, CDR2 FQGNSA. CDR3 size: 15 residues.

This clonotype was recorded many times. The CDR3 region is CASSQDGGEQETQYF. The CDR3, as DNA: TGTGCCAGCAGCCAAGACGGGGGAGAACAAGAGACCCAGTACTTC. The rearrangement uses TRBV3-1 and TRBJ2-5; maybe TRBD2 (6 bases). Trimming left V 0 bases short and J 2 bases short, with 10 bases between. This CDR3 spans 15 amino acids. Looked up from germline, CDR1 is LGHDT and CDR2 is YNNKEL (reference sequence).

This clonotype was found a few times. The genes are TRBV7-2 and TRBJ2-7; D not certain. The CDR3 has 14 amino acids. Per germline, CDR1 SGHTA and CDR2 FQGNSA. V was trimmed by 1 base and J by 0 bases, leaving 7 bases between them. The CDR3 is CASSLDLYSYEQYF. DNA of the CDR3: TGTGCCAGCAGCTTAGATTTATACTCCTACGAGCAGTACTTC.

The sample holds many counts of this clonotype. V usage is TRBV3-1 and J usage is TRBJ1-1, with TRBD1 identical over 9 bases. V was clipped by 3 bases and J by 2 bases; unmatched bases: 13. The length of the CDR3 is 18 residues. Germline lookup yields CDR1 LGHDT and CDR2 YNNKEL (reference sequence). The CDR3 reads CASSHLPGQGVGNTEAFF. In DNA, the CDR3 is TGTGCCAGCAGCCATCTTCCGGGACAGGGTGTAGGCAACACTGAAGCTTTCTTT.

DNA of the CDR3: TGTGCCAGCAGACATAGCGGAAGCACAGATACGCAGTATTTT. It encodes CASRHSGSTDTQYF. The chain carries TRBV12-3 or TRBV12-4 and TRBJ2-3, with D perhaps TRBD2 (6 bases). V lost 6 bases, J lost 0 bases, and 10 bases lay in between. The CDR3 consists of 14 residues.

This clonotype was found a few times. The chain links TRBV19 to TRBJ1-4, with a possible D match to TRBD1 (6 bases). CDR1 is LNHDA and CDR2 is SQIVND in the germline V gene (reference sequence). The CDR3 sequence is 16 residues long. With 5 bases removed from V and 6 bases from J, the gap between germline ends came to 19 bases. CDR3 sequence: CASSPERGRGYEKLFF. CDR3 bases: TGTGCCAGTAGTCCGGAAAGGGGCAGGGGATATGAAAAACTGTTTTTT.

This clonotype was detected ten times or more. This chain joins TRBV27 and TRBJ2-7; perhaps TRBD2 as D (5 bases). CDR3 length: 13 amino acids. V was clipped by 4 bases and J by 1 base, with 8 bases between them. Germline-derived CDR1 and CDR2 are MNHEY and SMNVEV (reference sequence). CDR3 amino acids: CASSYGVSYEQYF. CDR3 nucleotide sequence: TGTGCCAGCAGTTACGGGGTGTCCTACGAGCAGTACTTC.

This clonotype was seen repeatedly, ten times or more. The chain recombines TRBV12-3 or TRBV12-4 with TRBJ1-2; 7 bases are a match to TRBD1. This CDR3 region has 14 residues. The ends lost 0 bases at V and 4 bases at J; junction bases unmatched: 2. The CDR3 is CASSLAQGVYGYTF. The CDR3 nucleotides are TGTGCCAGCAGTTTAGCGCAGGGGGTCTATGGCTACACCTTC.

This clonotype was seen at least ten times. V gene TRBV12-3 or TRBV12-4 combines with J gene TRBJ1-2; unclear D gene. This CDR3 spans 12 amino acids. Trimming took off 3 bases at V and 7 bases at J, with 9 bases between the two ends. The CDR3, as DNA: TGTGCCAGCAGTTTCCGGCAGACTGGCTACACCTTC. Its protein product is CASSFRQTGYTF.

This clonotype showed up many times. This chain uses TRBV28 with TRBJ2-3, with D hard to call. V lost 8 bases to trimming and J lost 1 base, with 4 bases between them. The CDR3 is 11 amino acids. Germline-derived CDR1 and CDR2 are MDHEN and SYDVKM. CDR3 sequence reads: CASDGTDTQYF. The CDR3 DNA is TGTGCCAGCGACGGCACAGATACGCAGTATTTT.

This clonotype was observed many times. V usage is TRBV12-3 or TRBV12-4 and J usage is TRBJ1-1; maybe TRBD1 (5 bases). The CDR3 consists of 18 residues. V gave up 5 bases and J gave up 0 bases, with 22 bases separating them. The CDR3: CASSLNLGAGKLNTEAFF. The CDR3 DNA is TGTGCCAGCAGTCTAAACCTCGGGGCAGGGAAGTTGAACACTGAAGCTTTCTTT.

The sample holds many counts of this clonotype. The V and J genes are TRBV29-1 and TRBJ2-7, with 11 bases lining up with TRBD1. There are 17 residues in the CDR3. The junction had 13 bases not matched to a gene; V was cut back by 1 base and J by 5 bases. The germline V gene encodes CDR1 SQVTM and CDR2 ANQGSEA. For the CDR3, the DNA is TGCAGCGTTGAAGGGGAGTTAGGGGACAGGGGGTTTAACGAGCAGTACTTC. Translated, it gives CSVEGELGDRGFNEQYF.

At least ten counts were recorded for this clonotype. The chain uses TRBV5-1 and TRBJ1-2, with D perhaps TRBD1 (5 bases). Germline assignment: CDR1 SGHRS and CDR2 YFSETQ. This CDR3 contains 13 residues. V was trimmed by 2 bases and J by 2 bases, leaving 7 bases between them. The chain's CDR3 is CASSFGGNYGYTF. Here the CDR3 DNA reads TGCGCCAGCAGCTTCGGGGGGAACTATGGCTACACCTTC.

This clonotype showed up just a few times. The chain is built from TRBV3-1 and TRBJ1-2; TRBD1 is a possible D gene (5 bases). V shed 1 base and J shed 0 bases, with 12 bases lying between them. Per germline, CDR1 LGHDT and CDR2 YNNKEL (reference sequence). The CDR3 is 16 residues long. This CDR3 reads CASSQGVSRANYGYTF. The CDR3 DNA reads TGTGCCAGCAGCCAAGGAGTTTCCAGGGCTAACTATGGCTACACCTTC.

The table lists this clonotype with many counts. The genes are TRBV12-3 or TRBV12-4 and TRBJ1-5; D is perhaps TRBD1 (5 bases). The V gene lost 3 bases and the J gene lost 3 bases, with 9 bases spanning the gap. The CDR3 has 14 amino acids. The CDR3: CASSLAGPNQPQHF. CDR3 nucleotide sequence: TGTGCCAGCAGTTTGGCAGGGCCCAATCAGCCCCAGCATTTT.

The V call is TRBV19, the J call TRBJ2-5; 9 nucleotides align to TRBD2. The CDR3 length is 16 residues. The V gene's germline CDR1 is LNHDA and CDR2 SQIVND (reference sequence). The J segment lost 2 bases and the V segment lost 3 bases, leaving 7 bases of the junction unmatched. The CDR3 region is CASSIGGTSRQETQYF. The CDR3 DNA reads TGTGCCAGTAGTATCGGTGGGACTAGCAGACAAGAGACCCAGTACTTC.

This clonotype was picked up many times. This chain joins TRBV3-1 and TRBJ2-1; weak D call: TRBD1 (6 bases). This CDR3 contains 14 residues. Deletions cut 2 bases from V and 9 bases from J, with 14 bases between. CDR1 is LGHDT and CDR2 is YNNKEL in the germline V gene (reference sequence). CDR3 amino acids: CASSQMVGGGEQFF. In DNA, the CDR3 is TGTGCCAGCAGCCAAATGGTTGGGGGCGGTGAGCAGTTCTTC.

The chain is built from TRBV7-2 and TRBJ2-2; 10 bases line up with TRBD2. Per the germline V gene, CDR1 is SGHTA and CDR2 is FQGNSA. The J segment lost 4 bases and the V segment lost 5 bases, leaving 10 bases of the junction unmatched. The CDR3 has 17 amino acids. The CDR3 DNA sequence: TGTGCCAGCAGCCCCAGGGGGCTAGCGGGAGCCACCGGGGAGCTGTTTTTT. It specifies CASSPRGLAGATGELFF.

The chain combines TRBV29-1 with TRBJ2-7; 10 bases agree with TRBD1. V shed 6 bases and J 4 bases; nucleotides not matched to a gene: 6. There are 13 residues in the CDR3. In germline, CDR1 is SQVTM, CDR2 ANQGSEA. The CDR3 loop is CSVGTGQGYEQYF. The CDR3 DNA is TGCAGCGTGGGTACGGGACAGGGGTACGAGCAGTACTTC.

This clonotype was seen many times. The rearrangement joins TRBV11-2 to TRBJ2-5, with TRBD2 identical over 14 bases. The CDR3 runs 15 residues. Germline CDR1 and CDR2: SGHAT and FQNNGV. Germline trimming cut 6 bases from V and 3 bases from J; bases unmatched to any gene: 3. As DNA, the CDR3 is TGTGCCAGCAGTCCGGGACTAGCGGGGGAAGAGACCCAGTACTTC. It codes for CASSPGLAGEETQYF.

This clonotype was found a few times. This chain uses TRBV27 with TRBJ1-1; tentatively, D is TRBD1 (6 bases). With 0 bases removed from V and 4 bases from J, the gap between germline ends came to 12 bases. The V gene's germline CDR1 is MNHEY and CDR2 SMNVEV (reference sequence). This CDR3 region has 15 residues. In nucleotides, the CDR3 is TGTGCCAGCAGTTTATCGAGGGGGGGCGGCACTGAAGCTTTCTTT. It encodes CASSLSRGGGTEAFF.